This is a list of T cell receptor beta chains from one sample in a study of T cell repertoires and HLA-DP antigens. The method was immunoSEQ multiplex PCR; TCRdb's version includes in-frame clones alone and lacks a portion of them. The data contain 1,600 or so clones, more than 75% of them singletons. Sequencing used CD137- CD4+ T cells from cultured PBMCs. Receptors were obtained from a man aged 50 or older in good health and CMV-seronegative. Each CDR3 is given with its conserved first and last residue. The order of the fields is V gene, J gene, D gene, clone size, CDR3 protein, CDR3 DNA. A D gene is named only where the DNA matches it firmly. Clone size is not always given. Where it is, it says once, few, many or a class for expanded clones.

v_gene: TRBV2
j_gene: TRBJ1-2
d_gene: NA
abundance: NA
CDR3aa: CAMLPGPGGYTF
CDR3nt: TGTGCCATGCTACCGGGCCCTGGTGGCTACACCTTC

v_gene: TRBV7-6
j_gene: TRBJ1-1
d_gene: NA
abundance: NA
CDR3aa: CASSYTPGMNTEAFF
CDR3nt: TGTGCCAGCAGCTATACGCCCGGGATGAACACTGAAGCTTTCTTT

v_gene: TRBV30
j_gene: TRBJ1-6
d_gene: NA
abundance: NA
CDR3aa: CAWSVKGTLSPLHF
CDR3nt: TGTGCCTGGAGTGTTAAGGGTACCCTTTCACCCCTCCACTTT

v_gene: TRBV19
j_gene: TRBJ1-1
d_gene: NA
abundance: few
CDR3aa: CASSITTGLMNTEAFF
CDR3nt: TGTGCCAGTAGTATAACGACAGGTCTCATGAACACTGAAGCTTTCTTT

v_gene: TRBV18
j_gene: TRBJ2-5
d_gene: NA
abundance: once
CDR3aa: CASSPRDQETQYF
CDR3nt: TGTGCCAGCTCACCAAGGGACCAAGAGACCCAGTACTTC

v_gene: TRBV20-1
j_gene: TRBJ2-7
d_gene: NA
abundance: NA
CDR3aa: CSARDEWEQYF
CDR3nt: TGCAGTGCTAGAGATGAGTGGGAGCAGTACTTC

v_gene: TRBV7-2
j_gene: TRBJ1-4
d_gene: NA
abundance: few
CDR3aa: CASSPTPATNEKLFF
CDR3nt: TGTGCCAGCAGCCCGACCCCAGCGACTAATGAAAAACTGTTTTTT

v_gene: TRBV11-2
j_gene: TRBJ2-1
d_gene: TRBD2
abundance: NA
CDR3aa: CASSQTRASGGREQFF
CDR3nt: TGTGCCAGCAGCCAAACGAGGGCTAGCGGGGGACGTGAGCAGTTCTTC

v_gene: TRBV15
j_gene: TRBJ2-5
d_gene: TRBD2
abundance: NA
CDR3aa: CATSRDGLAQETQYF
CDR3nt: TGTGCCACCAGCAGAGATGGACTAGCGCAAGAGACCCAGTACTTC

v_gene: TRBV6-1
j_gene: TRBJ1-1
d_gene: TRBD1
abundance: NA
CDR3aa: CASSNRGLTEAFF
CDR3nt: TGTGCCAGCAGTAACAGGGGACTGACTGAAGCTTTCTTT

v_gene: TRBV11-2
j_gene: TRBJ2-7
d_gene: NA
abundance: NA
CDR3aa: CASSPHSGSPYEQYF
CDR3nt: TGTGCCAGCAGCCCACACAGCGGATCTCCCTACGAGCAGTACTTC

v_gene: TRBV21-1
j_gene: TRBJ2-3
d_gene: NA
abundance: NA
CDR3aa: CASSKSPRETDTQYF
CDR3nt: TGTGCCAGCAGCAAATCCCCCCGGGAGACAGATACGCAGTATTTT

v_gene: TRBV29-1
j_gene: TRBJ1-1
d_gene: NA
abundance: NA
CDR3aa: CSVTGQGMTEAFF
CDR3nt: TGCAGCGTGACCGGCCAGGGTATGACTGAAGCTTTCTTT

v_gene: TRBV6-1
j_gene: TRBJ2-7
d_gene: TRBD1
abundance: NA
CDR3aa: CASSPGGRYF
CDR3nt: TGTGCCAGCAGTCCAGGGGGCCGGTACTTC

v_gene: TRBV30
j_gene: TRBJ1-2
d_gene: NA
abundance: NA
CDR3aa: CAWSSLRRQRWDTF
CDR3nt: TGTGCCTGGAGTAGCCTCCGACGACAGCGATGGGACACCTTC

v_gene: TRBV7-9
j_gene: TRBJ1-2
d_gene: NA
abundance: NA
CDR3aa: CASSLGSTVGSYGYTF
CDR3nt: TGTGCCAGCAGCTTAGGGTCGACAGTCGGGAGTTATGGCTACACCTTC

v_gene: TRBV27
j_gene: TRBJ2-7
d_gene: NA
abundance: NA
CDR3aa: CASGVRGGEQYF
CDR3nt: TGTGCCAGCGGAGTAAGGGGAGGCGAGCAGTACTTC

v_gene: TRBV21-1
j_gene: TRBJ2-7
d_gene: NA
abundance: once
CDR3aa: CASSNRQVNYEQYF
CDR3nt: TGTGCCAGCAGCAACCGACAGGTTAACTACGAGCAGTACTTC

v_gene: TRBV5-3
j_gene: TRBJ1-6
d_gene: NA
abundance: NA
CDR3aa: CARSLGSTQGFFSPLHF
CDR3nt: TGTGCCAGAAGCTTGGGGAGCACACAGGGATTCTTTTCACCCCTCCACTTT

v_gene: TRBV30
j_gene: TRBJ1-1
d_gene: NA
abundance: few
CDR3aa: CAWSGQQNTEAFF
CDR3nt: TGTGCCTGGAGCGGCCAGCAGAACACTGAAGCTTTCTTT

v_gene: TRBV11-2
j_gene: TRBJ1-3
d_gene: NA
abundance: NA
CDR3aa: CASSIRPHALSGNTIYF
CDR3nt: TGTGCCAGCAGCATACGACCGCACGCGCTCTCTGGAAACACCATATATTTT

v_gene: TRBV30
j_gene: TRBJ2-7
d_gene: NA
abundance: NA
CDR3aa: CAWTGGTPREQYF
CDR3nt: TGTGCCTGGACAGGCGGGACACCGCGCGAGCAGTACTTC

v_gene: TRBV14
j_gene: TRBJ2-1
d_gene: TRBD1
abundance: once
CDR3aa: CASSQSGQSSYNEQFF
CDR3nt: TGTGCCAGCAGCCAATCGGGACAGAGCTCCTACAATGAGCAGTTCTTC

v_gene: TRBV28
j_gene: TRBJ2-2
d_gene: NA
abundance: NA
CDR3aa: CASTLGGFGTGELFF
CDR3nt: TGTGCCAGCACCCTGGGGGGCTTTGGCACCGGGGAGCTGTTTTTT

v_gene: TRBV9
j_gene: TRBJ1-3
d_gene: NA
abundance: NA
CDR3aa: CASSVGAMSRRSGNTIYF
CDR3nt: TGTGCCAGCAGCGTAGGCGCCATGTCGAGACGCTCTGGAAACACCATATATTTT

v_gene: TRBV2
j_gene: TRBJ2-7
d_gene: TRBD2
abundance: few
CDR3aa: CASSKERGGAYEQYF
CDR3nt: TGTGCCAGCAGTAAAGAGCGGGGGGGTGCCTACGAGCAGTACTTC

v_gene: TRBV5-8
j_gene: TRBJ1-1
d_gene: NA
abundance: once
CDR3aa: CASSLGVRNTEAFF
CDR3nt: TGTGCCAGCAGCTTAGGGGTACGGAACACTGAAGCTTTCTTT

v_gene: TRBV7-6
j_gene: TRBJ2-3
d_gene: NA
abundance: NA
CDR3aa: CASSFSPTDTQYF
CDR3nt: TGTGCCAGCAGCTTCTCTCCCACAGATACGCAGTATTTT

v_gene: TRBV11-2
j_gene: TRBJ2-5
d_gene: NA
abundance: few
CDR3aa: CASSSSLGVREETQYF
CDR3nt: TGTGCCAGCAGCTCCTCCCTTGGGGTAAGGGAGGAGACCCAGTACTTC

v_gene: TRBV30
j_gene: TRBJ2-1
d_gene: TRBD1
abundance: NA
CDR3aa: CAWSPLGTGGNEQFF
CDR3nt: TGTGCCTGGAGTCCCCTCGGGACAGGGGGGAATGAGCAGTTCTTC

v_gene: TRBV7-6
j_gene: TRBJ2-7
d_gene: NA
abundance: NA
CDR3aa: CASSLGPEQYF
CDR3nt: TGTGCCAGCAGCCTGGGACCCGAGCAGTACTTC

v_gene: TRBV2
j_gene: TRBJ1-2
d_gene: NA
abundance: NA
CDR3aa: CASSVDNNYGYTF
CDR3nt: TGTGCCAGCAGTGTGGACAACAACTATGGCTACACCTTC

v_gene: TRBV7-9
j_gene: TRBJ1-4
d_gene: NA
abundance: NA
CDR3aa: CASSLVGLGANEKLFF
CDR3nt: TGTGCCAGCAGCTTAGTAGGGTTGGGGGCTAATGAAAAACTGTTTTTT

v_gene: TRBV5-1
j_gene: TRBJ1-1
d_gene: TRBD1
abundance: NA
CDR3aa: CATRDSLNTEAFF
CDR3nt: TGCGCCACTAGGGACAGCCTGAACACTGAAGCTTTCTTT

v_gene: TRBV4-3
j_gene: TRBJ2-1
d_gene: TRBD2
abundance: NA
CDR3aa: CASSQRPGLAGEGGYNEQFF
CDR3nt: TGCGCCAGCAGCCAGAGACCGGGACTAGCGGGAGAGGGGGGCTACAATGAGCAGTTCTTC

v_gene: TRBV28
j_gene: TRBJ2-7
d_gene: NA
abundance: NA
CDR3aa: CASSIHGGLGYEQYF
CDR3nt: TGTGCCAGCAGTATCCACGGGGGGCTTGGCTACGAGCAGTACTTC

v_gene: TRBV13
j_gene: TRBJ1-3
d_gene: NA
abundance: once
CDR3aa: CASSKKVGGVPSGNTIYF
CDR3nt: TGTGCCAGCAGCAAAAAAGTGGGGGGGGTTCCCTCTGGAAACACCATATATTTT

v_gene: TRBV20-1
j_gene: TRBJ1-4
d_gene: NA
abundance: NA
CDR3aa: CSASTNEKLFF
CDR3nt: TGCAGTGCTTCAACTAATGAAAAACTGTTTTTT

v_gene: TRBV11-3
j_gene: TRBJ2-7
d_gene: TRBD2
abundance: NA
CDR3aa: CASSLYPSGSNRGSLEQYF
CDR3nt: TGTGCCAGCAGCCTCTATCCTAGCGGGAGCAATCGAGGTAGCCTTGAGCAGTACTTC

v_gene: TRBV6-6
j_gene: TRBJ1-1
d_gene: NA
abundance: NA
CDR3aa: CASSYSGFDTEAFF
CDR3nt: TGTGCCAGCAGTTACTCCGGGTTTGACACTGAAGCTTTCTTT

v_gene: TRBV6-1
j_gene: TRBJ2-7
d_gene: NA
abundance: few
CDR3aa: CASSLGRGYEQYF
CDR3nt: TGTGCCAGCAGTCTAGGTAGAGGCTACGAGCAGTACTTC

v_gene: TRBV11-3
j_gene: TRBJ2-7
d_gene: NA
abundance: NA
CDR3aa: CASSLSRWDSEQYF
CDR3nt: TGTGCCAGCAGCCTGTCGAGATGGGACTCCGAGCAGTACTTC

v_gene: TRBV5-1
j_gene: TRBJ2-3
d_gene: NA
abundance: NA
CDR3aa: CASSESTDTQYF
CDR3nt: TGCGCCAGCAGCGAGAGCACAGATACGCAGTATTTT

v_gene: TRBV15
j_gene: TRBJ1-3
d_gene: TRBD1
abundance: NA
CDR3aa: CATSLSGTGVDTIYF
CDR3nt: TGTGCCACCAGTCTTTCTGGGACAGGGGTAGACACCATATATTTT

v_gene: TRBV7-2
j_gene: TRBJ2-2
d_gene: NA
abundance: NA
CDR3aa: CASSLAAGPNTGELFF
CDR3nt: TGTGCCAGCAGCTTAGCGGCGGGGCCGAACACCGGGGAGCTGTTTTTT

v_gene: TRBV5-1
j_gene: TRBJ1-1
d_gene: NA
abundance: NA
CDR3aa: CASSLARGSTEAFF
CDR3nt: TGCGCCAGCAGCTTGGCTAGGGGGTCCACTGAAGCTTTCTTT

v_gene: TRBV27
j_gene: TRBJ1-1
d_gene: TRBD1
abundance: NA
CDR3aa: CASSPRQGGTEAFF
CDR3nt: TGTGCCAGCAGCCCCAGACAGGGGGGCACTGAAGCTTTCTTT

v_gene: TRBV4-2
j_gene: TRBJ2-5
d_gene: NA
abundance: NA
CDR3aa: CASSPNPGAQETQYF
CDR3nt: TGTGCCAGCAGCCCAAACCCCGGAGCTCAAGAGACCCAGTACTTC

v_gene: TRBV18
j_gene: TRBJ1-1
d_gene: NA
abundance: hyperexpanded
CDR3aa: CASSPLDSPNTEAFF
CDR3nt: TGTGCCAGCTCACCATTAGACAGTCCGAACACTGAAGCTTTCTTT

v_gene: TRBV19
j_gene: TRBJ2-7
d_gene: NA
abundance: once
CDR3aa: CASGNRVGEQYF
CDR3nt: TGTGCCAGCGGTAACAGGGTTGGCGAGCAGTACTTC

v_gene: TRBV28
j_gene: TRBJ1-5
d_gene: TRBD1
abundance: NA
CDR3aa: CASRDRGSNQPQHF
CDR3nt: TGTGCCAGCAGAGACAGGGGTTCCAATCAGCCCCAGCATTTT

v_gene: TRBV11-2
j_gene: TRBJ2-1
d_gene: NA
abundance: NA
CDR3aa: CASRPTVSYNEQFF
CDR3nt: TGTGCCAGCAGACCGACAGTATCCTACAATGAGCAGTTCTTC

v_gene: TRBV9
j_gene: TRBJ1-1
d_gene: NA
abundance: NA
CDR3aa: CASSVEPRDTEAFF
CDR3nt: TGTGCCAGCAGCGTAGAACCCCGAGACACTGAAGCTTTCTTT

v_gene: TRBV5-4
j_gene: TRBJ2-7
d_gene: NA
abundance: NA
CDR3aa: CASSLEAGTYEQYF
CDR3nt: TGTGCCAGCAGCTTGGAGGCAGGGACCTACGAGCAGTACTTC

v_gene: TRBV7-9
j_gene: TRBJ1-4
d_gene: NA
abundance: NA
CDR3aa: CASSFEQKNEKLFF
CDR3nt: TGTGCCAGCAGCTTCGAACAGAAAAATGAAAAACTGTTTTTT

v_gene: TRBV19
j_gene: TRBJ1-5
d_gene: TRBD1
abundance: few
CDR3aa: CASSFTSGQVLSNQPQHF
CDR3nt: TGTGCCAGTAGTTTCACTTCTGGACAGGTTCTTAGCAATCAGCCCCAGCATTTT

v_gene: TRBV7-9
j_gene: TRBJ2-5
d_gene: NA
abundance: large
CDR3aa: CASSSSLGVREETQYF
CDR3nt: TGTGCCAGCAGCTCCTCCCTTGGGGTAAGGGAGGAGACCCAGTACTTC

v_gene: TRBV6-6
j_gene: TRBJ2-5
d_gene: NA
abundance: NA
CDR3aa: CASSTGLTQYF
CDR3nt: TGTGCCAGCAGTACTGGGTTGACCCAGTACTTC

v_gene: TRBV7-2
j_gene: TRBJ2-2
d_gene: TRBD2
abundance: NA
CDR3aa: CASSDQIGGGRDAGELFF
CDR3nt: TGTGCCAGCAGCGACCAGATTGGGGGGGGACGGGACGCCGGGGAGCTGTTTTTT

v_gene: TRBV30
j_gene: TRBJ2-2
d_gene: TRBD2
abundance: once
CDR3aa: CACRSGLAVLTGELFF
CDR3nt: TGTGCCTGTAGATCCGGACTAGCGGTTCTCACCGGGGAGCTGTTTTTT